Following are 18 T cell receptor beta chains from one sample sequenced in a study of blood T cells in healthy people across ages. For the second PCR, which ran for about 6 to 11 cycles, a sample-barcoded 5' primer and a J-beta primer mix were used. Via MiXCR, TCRdb re-called the 5' RACE reads, giving one row per CDR3 protein. The table lists some 1.4 million distinct CDR3 sequences, around 39% of them singletons. The sequencing sample was made of blood. These receptors came from a woman between 18 and 29 years old in good health.

This rearrangement joins TRBV12-3 or TRBV12-4 to TRBJ1-2, with D possibly TRBD1 on 6 matching bases. V was clipped by 5 bases and J by 5 bases, with 15 bases between them. The CDR3 runs 14 residues. The CDR3 coding sequence is TGTGCCAGCAGTGGTTCAGGGGCGCGGTATGGCTACACCTTC. The encoded protein is CASSGSGARYGYTF.

This sequence joins TRBV12-3 or TRBV12-4 and TRBJ2-1, with 10 bases matching TRBD2. The trim removed 5 bases at V and 10 bases at J, leaving 11 bases unmatched. The CDR3 totals 15 residues. The CDR3 nucleotides read TGTGCCAGCAGTCTCGGACTAGCGGATTCCTACGAGCAGTTCTTC. It encodes CASSLGLADSYEQFF.

The J gene is TRBJ1-1, the V gene TRBV28; 7 nucleotides line up with TRBD1. V trimming: 5 bases; J trimming: 0 bases; junction bases outside the gene matches: 12. Germline lookup yields CDR1 MDHEN and CDR2 SYDVKM. CDR3 length equals 17 residues. CDR3 sequence (DNA): TGTGCCAGCAGTGAGGGGCAGGGGGGGAGTCTGAACACTGAAGCTTTCTTT. Its protein product is CASSEGQGGSLNTEAFF.

A few counts support this clonotype. This chain joins TRBV5-1 and TRBJ1-2; no definite D call. This CDR3 is 14 amino acids long. The germline V and J ends were trimmed by 2 bases and 2 bases, with 10 bases remaining between them. Germline CDR1 reads SGHRS; CDR2 reads YFSETQ. The CDR3: CASSFYDGNYGYTF. CDR3 nucleotides: TGCGCCAGCAGCTTTTACGACGGGAACTATGGCTACACCTTC.

This clonotype was counted between two and nine times. The chain carries TRBV20-1 and TRBJ2-1, with a tentative D call TRBD2 (5 bases). The CDR3 contains 16 residues. Trimming shortened V by 1 base and J by 5 bases, and 18 bases separated the two germline ends. Germline lookup yields CDR1 DFQATT and CDR2 SNEGSKA (reference sequence). The CDR3 region is CSARAGGPADHNEQFF. CDR3 DNA sequence: TGCAGTGCTAGAGCAGGTGGGCCAGCGGACCACAATGAGCAGTTCTTC.

The rearrangement uses TRBV12-3 or TRBV12-4 and TRBJ1-2; TRBD1 might be the D (6 bases). CDR3 length: 16 amino acids. V lost 5 bases and J 7 bases, leaving 23 bases between the germline ends. The CDR3 bases are TGTGCCAGCAGTCCCGACCCGGGCGGGGGCAGGTCTGGCTACACCTTC. Translated: CASSPDPGGGRSGYTF.

Remarks on this clonotype: An end of the junction differs from the germline gene, which may be a read error. The CDR3 here is CASRGGWGREAQYF. For the CDR3, the DNA is TGTGCCAGCAGGGGTGGATGGGGTAGAGAGGCCCAGTACTTC. The V call is TRBV27, the J call TRBJ2-5; no clear D gene. This CDR3 is built from 14 residues. Per germline, CDR1 MNHEY and CDR2 SMNVEV (reference sequence).

This clonotype was seen a few times. The genes are TRBV6-5 and TRBJ2-7; TRBD1 aligns across 8 bases. The CDR3 is made up of 14 amino acids. Germline CDR1 is MNHEY and CDR2 is SVGAGI. V lost 8 bases and J lost 3; bases outside the gene matches: 9. The CDR3: CASFPGGSRYEQYF. The CDR3 DNA sequence: TGTGCCAGCTTTCCAGGGGGCTCGCGCTACGAGCAGTACTTC.

This clonotype came up many times. This rearrangement joins TRBV13 to TRBJ2-5; D call uncertain. The J call may not be correct, given that the DNA end is closer to TRBJ2-7. From germline, CDR1 is PRHDT and CDR2 FYEKMQ (reference sequence). This CDR3 is 12 amino acids long. CDR3 DNA: TGTGCCAGCAGCTTAAGGCCCAACGAGCAGTACTTC. It codes for CASSLRPNEQYF.

This chain links TRBV7-3 with TRBJ2-3; TRBD2 is a possible D gene (7 bases). The V and J ends lost 5 bases and 5 bases respectively, with 14 bases between them. This CDR3 spans 14 amino acids. Germline V gives CDR1 SGHTA, CDR2 FQGTGA. CDR3 DNA sequence: TGTGCCAGCAGCAAGGGGGGGCCTAAAGATACGCAGTATTTT. Protein product: CASSKGGPKDTQYF. The complete variable domain, with remaining parts taken from reference TRBV7-3 and TRBJ2-3, reads GAGVSQTPSNKVTEKGKYVELRCDPISGHTALYWYRQSLGQGPEFLIYFQGTGAADDSGLPNDRFFAVRPEGSVSTLKIQRTERGDSAVYLCASSKGGPKDTQYFGPGTRLTVL.

This clonotype appeared a few times. The gene calls are TRBV12-3 or TRBV12-4 and TRBJ2-1; D may be TRBD2 (5 bases). This CDR3 region has 14 residues. Trimming pared 2 bases from V and 6 bases from J, leaving 11 bases between. The CDR3 is CASSLSIAGNEQFF. The CDR3 region has the DNA TGTGCCAGCAGTTTATCTATCGCGGGCAATGAGCAGTTCTTC.

V usage is TRBV7-9 and J usage is TRBJ2-2; D unresolved. Looked up from germline, CDR1 is SEHNR and CDR2 is FQNEAQ (reference sequence). The CDR3 has 12 residues. The ends were cut back, 4 bases at V and 7 bases at J, with 7 bases in the middle. The CDR3 spells CASSSLSGELFF. The CDR3 DNA reads TGTGCCAGCAGCTCCCTGAGCGGGGAGCTGTTTTTT.

The CDR3 loop is CSARDIAPIYGYTF. The CDR3 DNA sequence: TGCAGTGCTAGAGATATCGCACCCATCTATGGCTACACCTTC. This chain joins TRBV20-1 and TRBJ1-2, with D uncertain. CDR1 and CDR2 (germline): DFQATT, SNEGSKA (reference sequence). This CDR3 has 14 amino acids. The germline V and J ends were trimmed by 0 bases and 4 bases, with 12 bases remaining between them.

This clonotype was counted a few times. CDR3 sequence (DNA): TGTGCCAGCAGTGCTCCGTCCAGAGCTTTCTTT. Protein: CASSAPSRAFF. The chain links TRBV6-1 to TRBJ1-1; D unclear. V lost 4 bases to trimming and J lost 10 bases, with 10 bases between them. This CDR3 is built from 11 residues. The germline CDR1 and CDR2 sequences are MNHNS and SASEGT.

The chain links TRBV6-2 or TRBV6-3 to TRBJ2-5; D is perhaps TRBD2 (5 bases). CDR3 length equals 16 residues. Germline V gives CDR1 MNHEY, CDR2 SVGEGT. Deletions cut 5 bases from V and 5 bases from J, with 21 bases between. CDR3 protein: CASSPSDGPSGETQYF. DNA for the CDR3: TGTGCCAGCAGTCCCTCCGACGGCCCTTCGGGGGAGACCCAGTACTTC.

About this clonotype: Relative to the germline gene, one junction end is altered; a read error may explain this. J is TRBJ1-4 and V is TRBV7-9; D is uncertain. This CDR3 has 14 residues. The germline V gene has CDR1 SEHNR and CDR2 FQNEAQ (reference sequence). Here the CDR3 reads CTSSFTGFNEKLFF. As DNA, the CDR3 is TGTACCAGCAGCTTTACGGGTTTTAATGAAAAACTGTTTTTT.

The genes are TRBV15 and TRBJ2-7; tentatively, D is TRBD2 (6 bases). Trimming left V 5 bases short and J 7 bases short, with 21 bases between. Germline values: CDR1 LNHNV, CDR2 YYDKDF (reference sequence). The CDR3 consists of 15 residues. The chain's CDR3 is CATSVGRGVDNEQYF. Here the CDR3 DNA reads TGTGCCACCAGCGTTGGGCGCGGGGTTGACAATGAGCAGTACTTC.

The V call is TRBV6-5, the J call TRBJ2-3; 7 bases match TRBD1. The V gene end was trimmed by 5 bases and the J gene end by 2 bases; junction bases not matched to a gene: 4. Germline V gene sequence: CDR1 MNHEY, CDR2 SVGAGI. This CDR3 spans 14 amino acids. The CDR3 loop reads CASSKTGNTDTQYF. CDR3 nucleotide sequence: TGTGCCAGCAGTAAGACAGGGAACACAGATACGCAGTATTTT.